This TCR beta chain was found in a study of blood T cell repertoires in COVID-19. About the research overall: PBMCs, B-cell-depleted T cells, or T cells were the source of the cDNA or gDNA that made up the material.

Assay used: immunoSEQ multiplex PCR; TCRdb lists only in-frame clones, some missing. The sample holds about 230,000 clones; 65% to 85% are singletons and the top ten take about 8%. Germline CDR1 SGHRS, CDR2 YFSETQ. The CDR3 loop spans 19 amino acids. V lost 2 bases and J lost 5; bases outside the gene matches: 18. This clone appeared a few times. The specimen sequenced was peripheral blood. The receptor was derived from an elderly woman with acute or convalescent COVID-19. V gene TRBV5-1 combines with J gene TRBJ2-3, with 9 bases identical to TRBD1. The chain's CDR3 is CASSFFLGLQGAGEDTQYF. The CDR3 nucleotides are TGCGCCAGCAGCTTTTTCCTAGGTTTACAGGGGGCTGGGGAAGATACGCAGTATTTT.